This T cell receptor (beta chain) is drawn from a study of tumor and adjacent non-tumor tissue in lung cancer. This clonotype was counted only a few times. One end of the junction does not line up with germline, which may come from a read error. TCRbeta libraries were built with three rounds of nested PCR, modified from ARM-PCR. TCRdb fed the multiplex PCR reads into MiXCR, producing one record per CDR3 protein. The table includes some 200,000 distinct CDR3 sequences, about 71% detected once. RNA was extracted from bulk tissue without any cell sorting. This CDR3 is 16 amino acids long. The V gene's germline CDR1 is MNHEY and CDR2 SVGAGI.

This TCR was sampled from a man between 60 and 70 years old with non-small cell lung cancer. The J gene is TRBJ2-2, the V gene TRBV6-5; D unclear. The sample comprised lung tumor tissue. CDR3 coding DNA: TGTGCCAACAAGTTCGGGTCAACAGAGACCACCTGGGAGCTGTTTTTT. As protein: CANKFGSTETTWELFF.